The 8 T cell receptor beta chains below all came from one sample that was sequenced in a study of Graves' ophthalmopathy and Graves' hyperthyroidism. For repertoire sequencing, the TCR beta CDR3 regions were amplified from RNA transcripts. In the first round, RT-PCR was carried out with HTBI primers, and a multiplex PCR formed the second round. TCRdb reprocessed the multiplex PCR reads with MiXCR, giving one entry per CDR3 protein. The sample records about 550,000 distinct CDR3 sequences, approximately 37% being singletons. Sequenced: peripheral blood or thyroid tissue (not recorded which). The receptors originated from an adult man with Graves' hyperthyroidism.

Of note for this clonotype: The junction and the germline gene differ at one end; a read error may be behind it. The CDR3 DNA follows: TGTGCCAGCAACTTATTCAGGGCGGCTAATTCACCCCTCCACTTT. Its protein is CASNLFRAANSPLHF. The J gene is TRBJ1-6, the V gene TRBV7-9, with D perhaps TRBD1 (5 bases). CDR1 SEHNR and CDR2 FQNEAQ come from the germline V gene (reference sequence). The CDR3 covers 15 residues.

This clonotype came up a few times. This sequence joins TRBV5-1 and TRBJ1-1, with TRBD1 as a possible D gene (6 bases). This CDR3 has 17 amino acids. From germline, CDR1 is SGHRS and CDR2 YFSETQ. Trimming removed 5 bases from V and 1 base from J, with 21 bases in between. In DNA form, the CDR3 reads TGCGCCAGCAGAAGGGACATTTATTCTTCTTCGAACACTGAAGCTTTCTTT. It translates to CASRRDIYSSSNTEAFF.

This clonotype was seen a handful of times. Possible read error: a much larger clone is one base away. The CDR3 is CASSASDSQGETQYF. In nucleotides, the CDR3 is TGCGCCAGCAGTGCTTCTGACAGCCAAGGGGAGACCCAGTACTTC. The rearrangement links TRBV10-1 to TRBJ2-5; weak D call: TRBD1 (5 bases). V lost 4 bases to trimming and J lost 5 bases, with 17 bases between them. In germline, CDR1 is WNHNN, CDR2 SYGVQD (reference sequence). CDR3 length: 15 residues.

This clonotype was counted between two and nine times. This chain connects TRBV10-3 to TRBJ2-7; TRBD1 agrees at 7 bases. The J call may not be correct, given that the DNA end is closer to TRBJ2-1. This CDR3 is 13 amino acids long. Germline-derived CDR1 and CDR2 are ENHRY and SYGVKD. The CDR3 here is CAIKRQGQEEQFF. The CDR3 nucleotides are TGTGCCATTAAACGACAGGGACAAGAGGAGCAGTTCTTC.

The V gene is TRBV7-8, the J gene TRBJ1-5; possibly TRBD1 for D (5 bases). The germline V gene has CDR1 SGHVS and CDR2 FQNEAQ. CDR3 length: 15 residues. V was pared by 5 bases and J by 3 bases, with 14 bases between. The CDR3 sequence: CASSRGRVLNQPQHF. CDR3 bases: TGTGCCAGCAGCCGGGGACGGGTCCTCAATCAGCCCCAGCATTTT.

In this sample, this clonotype turned up a few times. The V gene is TRBV24-1, the J gene TRBJ1-1; D gene uncertain. CDR1 is KGHDR, CDR2 SFDVKD, per germline. This CDR3 region has 13 residues. Trimming took 4 bases from V and 6 from J, leaving 11 bases between them. The CDR3 DNA reads TGTGCCACCAGTGACGCTGGGCGGGCTGAAGCTTTCTTT. Its translation is CATSDAGRAEAFF.

This sequence joins TRBV20-1 and TRBJ2-5; D possibly matches TRBD1 or TRBD2 (6 bases each). The assigned J gene may be wrong: the sequence end matches TRBJ2-1 better. Germline values: CDR1 DFQATT, CDR2 SNEGSKA (reference sequence). The CDR3 is 14 residues long. CDR3 DNA sequence: TGCAGTGCTAGTTCGGGGGCGCAATACAATGAGCAGTTCTTC. It encodes CSASSGAQYNEQFF.

This clonotype has only a few counts. This rearrangement joins TRBV9 to TRBJ2-5; 13 bases fit TRBD2. V shed 0 bases and J 0 bases; nucleotides not matched to a gene: 2. Germline CDR1 reads SGDLS; CDR2 reads YYNGEE. This CDR3 is 17 amino acids long. CDR3 amino acids: CASSVGTSGGYQETQYF. CDR3 DNA sequence: TGTGCCAGCAGCGTAGGGACTAGCGGGGGCTACCAAGAGACCCAGTACTTC.